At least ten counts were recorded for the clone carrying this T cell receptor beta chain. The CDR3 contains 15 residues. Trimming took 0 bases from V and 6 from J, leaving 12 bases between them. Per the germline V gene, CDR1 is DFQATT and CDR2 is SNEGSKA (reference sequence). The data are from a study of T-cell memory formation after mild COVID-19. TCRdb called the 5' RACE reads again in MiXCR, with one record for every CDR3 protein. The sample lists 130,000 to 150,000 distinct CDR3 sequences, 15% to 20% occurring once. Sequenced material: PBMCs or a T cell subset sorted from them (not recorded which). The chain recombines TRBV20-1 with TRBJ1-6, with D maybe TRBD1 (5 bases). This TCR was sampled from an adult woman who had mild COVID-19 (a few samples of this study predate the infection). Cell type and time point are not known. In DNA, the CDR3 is TGCAGTGCTAGAGATTGGCGGCAGGGTAATTCACCCCTCCACTTT. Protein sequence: CSARDWRQGNSPLHF.